One sample yielded the 3 T cell receptor beta chains listed below, sequenced in a study of blood T cell repertoires in COVID-19. Profiled with immunoSEQ multiplex PCR; TCRdb holds only in-frame clones, not every one. The sample holds around 200,000 clones, about 88% seen once. The specimen sequenced was PBMCs or T cells enriched from blood (not recorded which). The receptor set was obtained from a woman aged 30 to 39 who had recovered from COVID-19.

The V and J genes are TRBV27 and TRBJ2-1; 9 bases map to TRBD1. Germline V gives CDR1 MNHEY, CDR2 SMNVEV (reference sequence). The CDR3 is 15 residues long. J lost 5 bases, V lost 3 bases, and 5 bases had no gene match. This CDR3 reads CASSLIGQGNNEQFF. The CDR3 coding sequence is TGTGCCAGCAGTTTGATTGGACAGGGGAACAATGAGCAGTTCTTC.

The genes are TRBV20-1 and TRBJ2-7; no reliable D call. CDR1 and CDR2 (germline): DFQATT, SNEGSKA (reference sequence). The germline V and J ends were trimmed by 3 bases and 4 bases, with 4 bases remaining between them. This CDR3 is 10 amino acids long. The CDR3 DNA reads as TGCAGTGCTAGCTTTTACGAGCAGTACTTC. Protein sequence: CSASFYEQYF.

This clone was counted a few times. The chain combines TRBV5-5 with TRBJ1-4; D uncertain. CDR3 length: 14 residues. V gave up 4 bases and J gave up 8 bases, with 15 bases separating them. Germline V gene sequence: CDR1 SGHKS, CDR2 YYEKEE (reference sequence). The DNA of the CDR3 is TGTGCCAGCAGCGGCGGGGATTTCGGGGAAAAACTGTTTTTT. The encoded protein is CASSGGDFGEKLFF.